This T cell receptor (beta chain) was sequenced in a study of shared clonotypes between healthy human individuals. Study conclusions and caveats: What limited the represented genetic and exposure-history diversity was the small number of donors.

Under the authors' procedure: Because ImmunoSEQ provided only junction sequences with no quality scores, the filtering differed. Profiled with immunoSEQ multiplex PCR; TCRdb holds only in-frame clones, not every one. D and trimming were read from the DNA, whereas the V and J calls and clone size are those reported in that table. This table has about 2.1 million clones, roughly 91% appearing once. Germline CDR1 is LNHDA and CDR2 is SQIVND (reference sequence). CDR3 size: 21 residues. V shed 4 bases and J 2 bases; nucleotides not matched to a gene: 16. Positive CCR7 selection of CD45RO-negative cells yielded the naive CD8 cells, and terminally differentiated effector memory CD45RA+ cells were excluded. As to this clone: Its target is not known.

Sequences were obtained from naive CD8+ T cells from PBMCs. The clonotype was recovered from a man aged 18 to 29 in good health. Some clones in this sample may be carry-over from other donors' samples. The chain joins TRBV19 to TRBJ2-2, with 13 bases lining up with TRBD2. Here the CDR3 reads CASSTLPRLAGGHTNTGELFF. CDR3 nucleotide sequence: TGTGCCAGTAGTACCCTCCCTAGACTAGCGGGAGGCCATACTAACACCGGGGAGCTGTTTTTT.